This T cell receptor (beta chain) stems from a study of blood T cell repertoires in COVID-19. Germline loops: CDR1 LGHNA, CDR2 YSLEER. The CDR3 covers 15 residues. J lost 11 bases, V lost 2 bases, and 13 bases had no gene match. This table comes from immunoSEQ multiplex PCR, and its TCRdb copy is limited to in-frame clones, with some not included. The table records 50,000 to 70,000 clones, around 92% of them present only once. The receptor's source is a man aged 60-69 years with acute or convalescent COVID-19. The sequencing sample was made of peripheral blood. The rearrangement joins TRBV4-3 to TRBJ2-3; 7 bases align to TRBD1. This CDR3 reads CASSQRRDSNARQYF. CDR3 nucleotides: TGCGCCAGCAGCCAACGCCGGGACAGCAACGCGAGGCAGTATTTT.